This T cell receptor beta chain was obtained from a study of technical replicates of blood from several donors. Assay: immunoSEQ multiplex PCR; the TCRdb copy retains only in-frame clones and omits some. The sample consists of about 12,000 clones, around 96% of them appearing once. From germline, CDR1 is LNHNV and CDR2 YYDKDF (reference sequence). V dropped 0 bases and J dropped 1 base, with 7 bases sitting between them. The CDR3 contains 15 residues. The chain carries TRBV15 and TRBJ1-5; no clear D gene. The receptor was isolated from a human donor in good health. The sequenced sample consisted of PBMCs. CDR3 loop: CATSRETVSNQPQHF. Here the CDR3 DNA reads TGTGCCACCAGCAGAGAAACAGTAAGCAATCAGCCCCAGCATTTT. Based on the CDR3 plus reference TRBV15 and TRBJ1-5, the full variable domain is DAMVIQNPRYQVTQFGKPVTLSCSQTLNHNVMYWYQQKSSQAPKLLFHYYDKDFNNEADTPDNFQSRRPNTSFCFLDIRSPGLGDTAMYLCATSRETVSNQPQHFGDGTRLSIL.